These 15 T cell receptor beta chains were all obtained from the same sample, sequenced in a study of T cell repertoires in cytomegalovirus infection. TCRdb used MiXCR to reprocess the reads, holding one entry per CDR3 protein. The table includes about 260,000 distinct CDR3 sequences, roughly an eighth detected once. The source material was PBMCs. Source of these receptors: a human donor in good health (CMV status not recorded). Some clones in this sample may be carry-over from other donors' samples.

This chain joins TRBV20-1 and TRBJ2-5, with D possibly TRBD1 on 6 matching bases. This CDR3 spans 12 amino acids. V lost 4 bases and J 2 bases, leaving 8 bases between the germline ends. Germline CDR1 DFQATT, CDR2 SNEGSKA (reference sequence). CDR3 in amino acids: CSAMGQQETQYF. In nucleotides, the CDR3 is TGCAGTGCTATGGGACAACAAGAGACCCAGTACTTC.

This clonotype came up many times. The chain recombines TRBV7-2 with TRBJ2-2, with D maybe TRBD2 (5 bases). Germline lookup yields CDR1 SGHTA and CDR2 FQGNSA. The CDR3 loop spans 12 amino acids. V lost 5 bases, J lost 6 bases, and 7 bases lay in between. The CDR3 sequence: CASSHGAGELFF. CDR3 bases: TGTGCCAGCAGCCACGGGGCCGGGGAGCTGTTTTTT.

This clonotype was found many times. V gene TRBV29-1 combines with J gene TRBJ1-5; 7 bases line up with TRBD1. V was pared by 1 base and J by 7 bases, with 13 bases of the junction left unmatched. The CDR3 runs 16 residues. Germline assignment: CDR1 SQVTM and CDR2 ANQGSEA. In DNA, the CDR3 is TGCAGCGTTGAAGCCTCCCCAGTCAACAGGGGACAGCCCCAGCATTTT. Residues: CSVEASPVNRGQPQHF.

This clonotype showed up many times. V is TRBV7-9 and J is TRBJ2-5, with 7 bases lining up with TRBD1. Germline lookup yields CDR1 SEHNR and CDR2 FQNEAQ (reference sequence). The ends lost 3 bases at V and 7 bases at J; junction bases unmatched: 17. The length of the CDR3 is 17 residues. CDR3 bases: TGTGCCAGCAGCTTTTGGCAGACAGGGCCAACTTGGGGGACCCAGTACTTC. Translated: CASSFWQTGPTWGTQYF.

This clonotype has just a few counts. The chain joins TRBV6-2 or TRBV6-3 to TRBJ2-5; TRBD2 matches at 7 bases. The J segment lost 2 bases and the V segment lost 2 bases, leaving 5 bases of the junction unmatched. Germline CDR1 is MNHEY and CDR2 is SVGEGT. This CDR3 contains 15 residues. Written as DNA, the CDR3 is TGTGCCAGCAGTTACCGTGCGGGGGTACAAGAGACCCAGTACTTC. It translates to CASSYRAGVQETQYF.

The rearrangement links TRBV25-1 to TRBJ2-7, with 8 bases that match TRBD2. This CDR3 comprises 17 residues. The J segment lost 7 bases and the V segment lost 1 base, leaving 15 bases of the junction unmatched. The V gene's germline CDR1 is MGHDK and CDR2 SYGVNS. This CDR3 is CASSESPRLGGGYEQYF. Here the CDR3 DNA reads TGTGCCAGCAGTGAATCACCACGGCTGGGCGGGGGGTATGAGCAGTACTTC.

V is TRBV6-2 or TRBV6-3 and J is TRBJ2-1; D uncertain. The CDR3 has 15 residues. V lost 5 bases and J 0 bases, leaving 11 bases between the germline ends. Looked up from germline, CDR1 is MNHEY and CDR2 is SVGEGT. The CDR3 bases are TGTGCCAGCAGTAACGCAGCTAGCTCCTACAATGAGCAGTTCTTC. Translating gives CASSNAASSYNEQFF.

Ten or more counts support this clonotype. The V and J genes are TRBV14 and TRBJ1-5; no clear D. This CDR3 comprises 17 residues. Germline CDR1 reads SGHDN; CDR2 reads FVKESK. V was pared by 2 bases and J by 1 base, with 15 bases between. The CDR3 region has the DNA TGTGCCAGCAGCCAATCTCCGGACCCTGGCAGCAATCAGCCCCAGCATTTT. Translating it yields CASSQSPDPGSNQPQHF.

This clonotype has just one count. This rearrangement joins TRBV20-1 to TRBJ2-7; D is perhaps TRBD1 or TRBD2 (5 bases each). Germline CDR1 DFQATT, CDR2 SNEGSKA (reference sequence). The CDR3 covers 17 residues. V lost 5 bases to trimming and J lost 0 bases, with 23 bases between them. The CDR3 reads CSAQIATGAAGSYEQYF. CDR3 bases: TGCAGTGCTCAGATAGCTACTGGGGCTGCGGGCTCCTACGAGCAGTACTTC.

Ten or more counts support this clonotype. The chain is built from TRBV7-8 and TRBJ1-1; 7 positions agree with TRBD1. Germline CDR1 SGHVS, CDR2 FQNEAQ. V shed 2 bases, J shed 1 base, and the junction held 10 bases outside the gene matches. CDR3 length: 17 residues. CDR3 residues: CASSLYRTTGKNTEAFF. CDR3 nucleotide sequence: TGTGCCAGCAGCTTATACCGAACGACAGGGAAGAACACTGAAGCTTTCTTT.

This sequence joins TRBV29-1 and TRBJ2-5; 7 bases agree with TRBD2. The CDR3 totals 13 residues. V was pared by 7 bases and J by 4 bases, with 9 bases of the junction left unmatched. Germline V gene sequence: CDR1 SQVTM, CDR2 ANQGSEA. Here the CDR3 DNA reads TGCAGCGCTATGGGACTATCCCGAGAGACCCAGTACTTC. Amino acid sequence: CSAMGLSRETQYF.

This clonotype was observed a handful of times. The chain is built from TRBV18 and TRBJ1-2; 7 nucleotides match TRBD1. J lost 1 base, V lost 4 bases, and 3 bases had no gene match. The V gene's germline CDR1 is KGHSH and CDR2 LQKENI. The CDR3 contains 14 residues. The DNA for the CDR3 is TGTGCCAGCTCACAAGACAGGGATAACTATGGCTACACCTTC. It encodes CASSQDRDNYGYTF.

This clonotype was counted at least ten times. This chain joins TRBV7-9 and TRBJ2-3; D not resolved. V shed 3 bases and J shed 5 bases, with 6 bases lying between them. This CDR3 comprises 12 residues. Germline CDR1 is SEHNR and CDR2 is FQNEAQ (reference sequence). This CDR3 is CASSLSEDTQYF. The CDR3 DNA is TGTGCCAGCAGCTTGTCTGAAGATACGCAGTATTTT. The complete variable domain, with remaining parts taken from reference TRBV7-9 and TRBJ2-3, reads DTGVSQNPRHKITKRGQNVTFRCDPISEHNRLYWYRQTLGQGPEFLTYFQNEAQLEKSRLLSDRFSAERPKGSFSTLEIQRTEQGDSAMYLCASSLSEDTQYFGPGTRLTVL.

V gene TRBV3-1 combines with J gene TRBJ2-1, with 8 nucleotides matching TRBD2. This CDR3 contains 16 residues. V shed 4 bases and J 5 bases; nucleotides not matched to a gene: 10. CDR1 and CDR2 (germline): LGHDT, YNNKEL (reference sequence). For the CDR3, the DNA is TGTGCCAGCAGCCGAACGGGGGGGCGAATCGACAATGAGCAGTTCTTC. This encodes CASSRTGGRIDNEQFF.

This clonotype was seen a few times. The V call is TRBV20-1, the J call TRBJ1-5; no reliable D call. CDR3 size: 14 residues. Germline lookup yields CDR1 DFQATT and CDR2 SNEGSKA (reference sequence). V was shortened by 3 bases and J by 2 bases, with 11 bases between the two germline ends. This chain's CDR3 is CSARSSEGNQPQHF. The CDR3 nucleotides are TGCAGTGCTAGGAGCTCCGAGGGCAATCAGCCCCAGCATTTT.